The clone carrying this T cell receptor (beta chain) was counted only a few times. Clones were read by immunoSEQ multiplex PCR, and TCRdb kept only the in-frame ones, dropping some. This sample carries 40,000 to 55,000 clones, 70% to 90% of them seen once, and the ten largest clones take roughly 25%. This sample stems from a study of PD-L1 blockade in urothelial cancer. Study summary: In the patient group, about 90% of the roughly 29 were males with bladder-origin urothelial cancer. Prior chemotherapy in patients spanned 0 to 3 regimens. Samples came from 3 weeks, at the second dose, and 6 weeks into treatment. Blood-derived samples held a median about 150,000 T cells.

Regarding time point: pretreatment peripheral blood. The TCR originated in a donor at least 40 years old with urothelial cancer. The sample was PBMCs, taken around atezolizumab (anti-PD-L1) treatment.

DNA for the CDR3: TGCGCCAGCAGCCAAGGGGGACTAGCGGGAGTCGGCACCGGGGAGCTGTTTTTT. This translates into CASSQGGLAGVGTGELFF. The chain recombines TRBV4-1 with TRBJ2-2; 14 bases line up with TRBD2. V shed 1 base, J shed 4 bases, and the junction held 5 bases outside the gene matches. Germline V lookup: CDR1 MGHRA, CDR2 YSYEKL. The CDR3 sequence is 18 residues long.